The 21 T cell receptor beta chains in this list originate from one sample, sequenced in a study of T cells in Graves' hyperthyroidism and ophthalmopathy. TCR beta CDR3 regions were amplified from RNA transcripts. HTBI primers were the set used in a first-round RT-PCR of the TCR CDR3. TCRdb re-called the multiplex PCR reads through MiXCR, storing one row per CDR3 protein. The data show some 400,000 distinct CDR3 sequences, about 14% seen once. Sequences were obtained from blood. Every receptor here comes from a man aged 25 to 40 with Graves' hyperthyroidism that later progressed to Graves' ophthalmopathy.

This clonotype has a handful of counts. The rearrangement uses TRBV29-1 and TRBJ2-2; D not certain. Germline values: CDR1 SQVTM, CDR2 ANQGSEA. The germline V and J ends were trimmed by 6 bases and 5 bases, with 13 bases remaining between them. This CDR3 is built from 13 residues. Here the CDR3 reads CSVRAAITGELFF. CDR3 coding DNA: TGCAGCGTCCGGGCCGCAATAACCGGGGAGCTGTTTTTT.

At least ten counts were recorded for this clonotype. The CDR3, as DNA: TGTGCCAGCAGCCAGAGCGGGGGGGCCTATGAGCAGTTCTTC. As protein: CASSQSGGAYEQFF. This chain uses TRBV3-1 with TRBJ2-1; 10 nucleotides align to TRBD2. Germline CDR1 LGHDT, CDR2 YNNKEL (reference sequence). The CDR3 is 14 residues long. V trimming: 3 bases; J trimming: 8 bases; junction bases outside the gene matches: 4.

This clonotype turned up a few times. The rearrangement links TRBV30 to TRBJ1-1, with 11 bases identical to TRBD1. Germline V gives CDR1 GTSNPN, CDR2 SVGIG (reference sequence). V lost 5 bases to trimming and J lost 6 bases; unmatched junction nucleotides: 5. CDR3 size: 13 residues. The chain's CDR3 is CAWGDRGISEAFF. CDR3 coding DNA: TGTGCCTGGGGGGACAGGGGGATTTCTGAAGCTTTCTTT.

The rearrangement uses TRBV28 and TRBJ2-5, with D possibly being TRBD1 (6 bases). This CDR3 comprises 15 residues. Germline CDR1 reads MDHEN; CDR2 reads SYDVKM. V was shortened by 5 bases and J by 5 bases, with 18 bases between the two germline ends. CDR3 nucleotide sequence: TGTGCCAGCAGTCAAGGACAGCGTTTCAGGGAGACCCAGTACTTC. Translation: CASSQGQRFRETQYF.

The chain is built from TRBV18 and TRBJ2-7; maybe TRBD1 (6 bases). V lost 0 bases to trimming and J lost 0 bases, with 9 bases between them. The CDR3 contains 15 residues. CDR1 is KGHSH and CDR2 is LQKENI in the germline V gene. CDR3 amino acids: CASSPPGTPSYEQYF. The CDR3 DNA follows: TGTGCCAGCTCACCACCCGGGACACCCTCCTACGAGCAGTACTTC.

This clonotype was seen a handful of times. The CDR3 here is CASSISNQGAKNIQYF. In DNA form, the CDR3 reads TGTGCCAGCAGCATCTCCAACCAAGGGGCCAAAAACATTCAGTACTTC. The rearrangement links TRBV7-8 to TRBJ2-4, with D hard to call. Between the trimmed V and J ends, which lost 5 bases and 1 base, there was a span of 15 bases. The CDR3 extends over 16 amino acids. From germline, CDR1 is SGHVS and CDR2 FQNEAQ.

The chain links TRBV9 to TRBJ1-2; 7 bases align to TRBD1. The J segment lost 8 bases and the V segment lost 0 bases, leaving 4 bases of the junction unmatched. Germline V CDR1 and CDR2: SGDLS, YYNGEE. The CDR3 is made up of 13 amino acids. DNA of the CDR3: TGTGCCAGCAGCGTAGGGGACAGTGTCGGCTACACCTTC. Protein product: CASSVGDSVGYTF.

The gene calls are TRBV7-9 and TRBJ1-1; TRBD1 matches 8 bases. CDR1 is SEHNR and CDR2 is FQNEAQ in the germline V gene (reference sequence). Trimming at V came to 6 bases and at J to 5 bases, leaving 5 bases not matched to a gene. The CDR3 is 13 amino acids. CDR3 sequence (DNA): TGTGCCAGCAGACTAGACAGGGGTACTGAAGCTTTCTTT. The encoded protein is CASRLDRGTEAFF.

This clonotype was picked up a small number of times. This chain connects TRBV19 to TRBJ1-2; D possibly corresponds to TRBD1 (5 bases). The CDR3 contains 13 residues. The V end was cut by 5 bases, the J end by 6 bases, with 13 bases between. The germline gives CDR1 LNHDA, CDR2 SQIVND (reference sequence). The CDR3 DNA reads TGTGCCAGTAGTTCTAGGGGAGTACATGGCTACACCTTC. Translated, it gives CASSSRGVHGYTF.

This clonotype was detected only a few times. The chain recombines TRBV18 with TRBJ1-4; possibly TRBD1 for D (6 bases). V dropped 3 bases and J dropped 7 bases, with 15 bases sitting between them. This CDR3 has 15 amino acids. Germline loops: CDR1 KGHSH, CDR2 LQKENI. CDR3 sequence: CASSPRGAGSEKLFF. The CDR3 region has the DNA TGTGCCAGCTCACCGAGGGGGGCTGGTAGTGAAAAACTGTTTTTT.

In this sample, this clonotype turned up a few times. The chain recombines TRBV19 with TRBJ1-1, with D perhaps TRBD1 (5 bases). This CDR3 comprises 15 residues. Germline V gene lookup returns CDR1 LNHDA and CDR2 SQIVND (reference sequence). V lost 9 bases and J 7 bases, leaving 24 bases between the germline ends. This chain's CDR3 is CASQSFRVNPHEAFF. The CDR3 DNA reads TGTGCCAGCCAATCTTTCAGGGTCAATCCGCATGAAGCTTTCTTT. Using reference TRBV19 and TRBJ1-1 for the parts outside the CDR3, the full variable domain is DGGITQSPKYLFRKEGQNVTLSCEQNLNHDAMYWYRQDPGQGLRLIYYSQIVNDFQKGDIAEGYSVSREKKESFPLTVTSAQKNPTAFYLCASQSFRVNPHEAFFGQGTRLTVV.

In its sample, this clonotype was seen many times. This chain connects TRBV2 to TRBJ2-3; possibly TRBD1 for D (5 bases). Trimming took 7 bases from V and 1 from J, leaving 6 bases between them. The CDR3 runs to 12 residues. Per the germline V gene, CDR1 is SNHLY and CDR2 is FYNNEI. The CDR3 is CASNRRTDTQYF. The CDR3 DNA follows: TGTGCCAGCAACAGGCGCACAGATACGCAGTATTTT.

CDR3 sequence: CASSKKRQTRDEQYF. DNA of the CDR3: TGTGCCAGCAGTAAGAAAAGGCAGACGAGGGACGAGCAGTACTTC. The gene calls are TRBV27 and TRBJ2-7, with D tentatively TRBD2 (5 bases). Deletions cut 5 bases from V and 5 bases from J, with 19 bases between. The CDR3 loop spans 15 amino acids. The germline gives CDR1 MNHEY, CDR2 SMNVEV (reference sequence).

This clonotype was seen at least ten times. The rearrangement joins TRBV7-2 to TRBJ2-2; D unresolved. This CDR3 spans 14 amino acids. V was shortened by 8 bases and J by 0 bases, with 10 bases between the two germline ends. The germline V gene has CDR1 SGHTA and CDR2 FQGNSA. CDR3 amino acids: CASAIGTNTGELFF. The CDR3 DNA follows: TGTGCCAGCGCGATAGGGACGAACACCGGGGAGCTGTTTTTT.

This clonotype occurred a few times. The chain carries TRBV20-1 and TRBJ2-7; no definite D call. CDR3 size: 11 residues. V was trimmed by 3 bases and J by 3 bases, leaving 6 bases between them. Germline CDR1 DFQATT, CDR2 SNEGSKA (reference sequence). CDR3 sequence reads: CSARGFYEQYF. The CDR3 bases are TGCAGTGCTAGGGGTTTCTACGAGCAGTACTTC.

This clonotype was detected only a few times. The rearrangement joins TRBV19 to TRBJ2-7; D gene ambiguous. With 3 bases removed from V and 3 bases from J, the gap between germline ends came to 9 bases. The CDR3 has 13 residues. Germline assignment: CDR1 LNHDA and CDR2 SQIVND (reference sequence). The CDR3 is CASSISYDYEQYF. The CDR3 DNA reads TGTGCCAGTAGTATTTCCTACGACTACGAGCAGTACTTC. Looking up the rest from reference TRBV19 and TRBJ2-7 gives the full variable domain: DGGITQSPKYLFRKEGQNVTLSCEQNLNHDAMYWYRQDPGQGLRLIYYSQIVNDFQKGDIAEGYSVSREKKESFPLTVTSAQKNPTAFYLCASSISYDYEQYFGPGTRLTVT.

This clonotype was found a few times. The chain is built from TRBV6-6 and TRBJ1-2; no clear D. Germline loops: CDR1 MNHNY, CDR2 SVGAGI (reference sequence). Trimming pared 2 bases from V and 0 bases from J, leaving 13 bases between. CDR3 length: 16 amino acids. The CDR3 here is CASSYRALGSNYGYTF. The CDR3 nucleotides are TGTGCCAGCAGTTACCGTGCTCTCGGCTCTAACTATGGCTACACCTTC.

This clonotype was detected ten times or more. The chain carries TRBV30 and TRBJ2-1, with D hard to call. This CDR3 contains 14 residues. Germline V gene lookup returns CDR1 GTSNPN and CDR2 SVGIG (reference sequence). Trimming took off 1 base at V and 2 bases at J, with 9 bases between the two ends. The CDR3 here is CAWSAAAAYNEQFF. CDR3 coding DNA: TGTGCCTGGAGTGCCGCGGCTGCCTACAATGAGCAGTTCTTC.

V gene TRBV28 combines with J gene TRBJ2-7; D remains unclear. The CDR3 consists of 13 residues. Germline CDR1 is MDHEN and CDR2 is SYDVKM. V was clipped by 6 bases and J by 3 bases, with 12 bases between them. The CDR3 loop is CASSLTRNYEQYF. CDR3 DNA: TGTGCCAGCAGCCTCACCCGGAACTACGAGCAGTACTTC.

This clonotype was observed at least ten times. The chain recombines TRBV6-5 with TRBJ1-2, with 7 positions matching TRBD1. This CDR3 comprises 15 residues. V was pared by 1 base and J by 4 bases, with 6 bases of the junction left unmatched. Germline values: CDR1 MNHEY, CDR2 SVGAGI. CDR3 nucleotides: TGTGCCAGCAGTTACTGGCAGGGGGGCGCCTATGGCTACACCTTC. It codes for CASSYWQGGAYGYTF.

V is TRBV7-2 and J is TRBJ2-3; D might be TRBD1 (5 bases). The CDR3 covers 14 residues. Trimming cost V 5 bases and J 6 bases, with 15 bases left between them. Germline V gene lookup returns CDR1 SGHTA and CDR2 FQGNSA. CDR3 nucleotide sequence: TGTGCCAGCAGCCGACTCTCCAGGGCCGATACGCAGTATTTT. It specifies CASSRLSRADTQYF. The full variable domain, completed using reference TRBV7-2 and TRBJ2-3, is GAGVSQSPSNKVTEKGKDVELRCDPISGHTALYWYRQSLGQGLEFLIYFQGNSAPDKSGLPSDRFSAERTGGSVSTLTIQRTQQEDSAVYLCASSRLSRADTQYFGPGTRLTVL.